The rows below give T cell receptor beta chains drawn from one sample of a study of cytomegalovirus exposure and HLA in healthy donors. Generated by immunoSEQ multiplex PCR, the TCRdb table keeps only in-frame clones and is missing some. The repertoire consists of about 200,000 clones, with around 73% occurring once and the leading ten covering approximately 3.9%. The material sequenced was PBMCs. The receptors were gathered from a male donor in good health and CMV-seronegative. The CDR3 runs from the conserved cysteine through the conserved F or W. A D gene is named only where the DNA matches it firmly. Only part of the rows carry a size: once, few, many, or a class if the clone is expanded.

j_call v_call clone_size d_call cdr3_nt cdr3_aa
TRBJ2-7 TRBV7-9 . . TGTTCCAGCACCCGGACAGTCCACGAGCAGTACTTC CSSTRTVHEQYF
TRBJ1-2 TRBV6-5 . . TGTGCCACCGGATATTTTATAGCTGAAAGCTACACCTTC CATGYFIAESYTF
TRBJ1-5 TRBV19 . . TGTGCCAGTAGTATAGCTCATGGACAGAACTTCAATCAGCCCCAGCATTTT CASSIAHGQNFNQPQHF
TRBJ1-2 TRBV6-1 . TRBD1 TGTGCCAGCAGTGAGCGCGCAGGGGGTAAAACCAGAGTCCTTGGCTACACCTTC CASSERAGGKTRVLGYTF
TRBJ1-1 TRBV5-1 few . TGCGCCAGCAGCTTGGCTTTCGGGTTGACGAACACTGAAGCTTTCTTT CASSLAFGLTNTEAFF
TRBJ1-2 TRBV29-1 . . TGCAGCGGTCGGACAGCTAACTATGGCTACACCTTC CSGRTANYGYTF
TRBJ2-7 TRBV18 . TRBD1 TGTGCCAGCTCCATTGACAGGGGCTACGAGCAGTACTTC CASSIDRGYEQYF
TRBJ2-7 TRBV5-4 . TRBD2 TGTGCCAGCAGCTCCCGTGGGACTAGCGGGAGCGAGCAGTACTTC CASSSRGTSGSEQYF
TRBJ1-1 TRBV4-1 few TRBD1 TGCGCCAGCAGCCGACACAGGGGCCGGACTGAAGCTTTCTTT CASSRHRGRTEAFF
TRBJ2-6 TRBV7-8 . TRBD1 TGTGCCAGCCCCCTACCGGGACAGGAAAGATCTGGGGCCAACGTCCTGACTTTC CASPLPGQERSGANVLTF
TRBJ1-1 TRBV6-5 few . TGTGCCAGCAGTTACAAGCAGGCAGGGTCCACTGAAGCTTTCTTT CASSYKQAGSTEAFF
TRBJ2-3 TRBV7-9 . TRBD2 TGTGCCAGCAGCTTAGAAGTTAGGCTAGCGGGAAGCACAGATACGCAGTATTTT CASSLEVRLAGSTDTQYF
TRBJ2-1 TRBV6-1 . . TGTGCCAGCAGTGAAAGCCCCGATCCCGCTAGGAATGAGCAGTTCTTC CASSESPDPARNEQFF
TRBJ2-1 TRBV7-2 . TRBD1 TGTGCCAGCAGCTTCGACAGGGCCTACAATGAGCAGTTCTTC CASSFDRAYNEQFF
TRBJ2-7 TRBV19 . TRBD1 TGTGCCAGTAGCGGGACAGGGGTCTACGAGCAGTACTTC CASSGTGVYEQYF
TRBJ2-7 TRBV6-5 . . TGTGCCAGCCGCCCTAGGCCGGACTTCTCCTACGAGCAGTACTTC CASRPRPDFSYEQYF
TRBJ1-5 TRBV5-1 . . TGCGCCAGCAGCTTGGTATTTCGCATCGAACTATATAGCAATCAGCCCCAGCATTTT CASSLVFRIELYSNQPQHF
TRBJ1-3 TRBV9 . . TGTGCCAGCAGCGTAGGGGCGCAGCCAGGGAACACCATATATTTT CASSVGAQPGNTIYF
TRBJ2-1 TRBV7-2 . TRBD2 TGTGCCAGCAGGTCTTCCAGCGGGACCTCCTACAATGAGCAGTTCTTC CASRSSSGTSYNEQFF
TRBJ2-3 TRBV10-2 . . TGCGCCAGCAGTGACCTCGCGGAGTCGGCTACGCAGTATTTT CASSDLAESATQYF
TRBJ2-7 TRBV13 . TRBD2 TGTGCCAGCAGCCTAGGGACTAGCGGGAACTACGAGCAGTACTTC CASSLGTSGNYEQYF
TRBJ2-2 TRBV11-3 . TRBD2 TGTGCCAGCAGCCCGGGGACTAGCGGGACCACCGGGGAGCTGTTTTTT CASSPGTSGTTGELFF
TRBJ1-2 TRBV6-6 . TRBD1 TGTGCCAGCAGTTCCCGACAGGGAGAGTATGGCTACACCTTC CASSSRQGEYGYTF
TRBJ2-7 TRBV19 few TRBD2 TGTGCCAGTAGTATGACTAGCGGCCTCTCCTACGAGCAGTACTTC CASSMTSGLSYEQYF
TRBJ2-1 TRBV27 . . TGTGCCAGCAGTTTATCGGGGAGTAATGAGCAGTTCTTC CASSLSGSNEQFF
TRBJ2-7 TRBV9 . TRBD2 TGTGCCAGCAGCCCCCGTTCCCATAGCGGGGACCTCGAGCAGTACTTC CASSPRSHSGDLEQYF
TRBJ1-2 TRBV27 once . TGTGCCAGCAGCCCAAGGGACACCTTTCCCTATGGCTACACCTTC CASSPRDTFPYGYTF
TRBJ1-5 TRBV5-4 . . TGTGCCAGCAGCCTAGGGGTACAAAGCAATCAGCCCCAGCATTTT CASSLGVQSNQPQHF
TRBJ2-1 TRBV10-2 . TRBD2 TGCGCCAGCCTGGACGGCCGAGCGGGATCATACAATGAGCAGTTCTTC CASLDGRAGSYNEQFF
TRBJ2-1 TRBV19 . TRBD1 TGTGCCAGTAGTACCTGGGGACAGGGAAAGAATGAGCAGTTCTTC CASSTWGQGKNEQFF
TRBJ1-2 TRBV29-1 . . TGCAGCGTTGAAGATCAGAAAGGGAGGTCCTATGGCTACACCTTC CSVEDQKGRSYGYTF
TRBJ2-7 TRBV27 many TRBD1 TGTGCCAGCAGGCCGGGACAGGCTTCCTACGAGCAGTACTTC CASRPGQASYEQYF
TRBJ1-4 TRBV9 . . TGTGCCAGCAGCGTAGCCCCGGCGGCGTTCAATGAAAAACTGTTTTTT CASSVAPAAFNEKLFF
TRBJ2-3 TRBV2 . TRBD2 TGTGCCAGCAGTGTGGAAGCGGGAGGAGGAGCAGATACGCAGTATTTT CASSVEAGGGADTQYF
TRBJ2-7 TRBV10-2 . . TGCGCCAGCAGTGAGCCGGGAGAGAACTACGAGCAGTACTTC CASSEPGENYEQYF
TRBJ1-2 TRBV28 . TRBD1 TGTGCCAGCTCTACACAGGGGGCCCGGAACTATGGCTACACCTTC CASSTQGARNYGYTF
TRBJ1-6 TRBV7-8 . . TGTGCCAGCAGCTTAGAGGGGGTTCGTTCACCCCTCCACTTT CASSLEGVRSPLHF
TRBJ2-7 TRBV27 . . TGTGCCACCTCTTGGAGGGGCGGCTACGAGCAGTACTTC CATSWRGGYEQYF
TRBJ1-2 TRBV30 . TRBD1 TGTGCCTGGAGTGTACGGGACAGGGGAACCTATGGCTACACCTTC CAWSVRDRGTYGYTF
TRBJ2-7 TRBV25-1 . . TGTGCCAGCACCCAAGGACTGAACTCCTACGAGCAGTACTTC CASTQGLNSYEQYF
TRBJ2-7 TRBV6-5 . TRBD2 TGTGCCAGCAGTCGGACTAGCGAGAGCTCCTACGAGCAGTACTTC CASSRTSESSYEQYF
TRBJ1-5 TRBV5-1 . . TGCGCCAGCAGCGAAACAGGTGCCAATCAGCCCCAGCATTTT CASSETGANQPQHF
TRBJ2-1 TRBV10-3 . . TGTGCCATCAGTGTAGGCGGCTCCTACAATGAGCAGTTCTTC CAISVGGSYNEQFF
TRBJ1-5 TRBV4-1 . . TGCGCCAGCAGCCAAGAAGGGCCAGGGCACCAGCCCCAGCATTTT CASSQEGPGHQPQHF